Presented here are 24 T cell receptor beta chains from one specimen sequenced in a study of T cell changes during pregnancy in multiple sclerosis. TCRdb's table, derived via immunoSEQ multiplex PCR, lists solely in-frame clones and lacks some. The data show more than 80,000 clones, 90% to 95% seen once. Sequences were derived from peripheral blood, sampled in the second trimester of pregnancy. All receptors come from a female donor with multiple sclerosis, enrolled in a pregnancy study.

This clone was seen only once. The V gene is TRBV11-2, the J gene TRBJ2-7; D not resolved. The CDR3 runs to 15 residues. Germline V gives CDR1 SGHAT, CDR2 FQNNGV. V shed 1 base and J shed 1 base, with 11 bases lying between them. In nucleotides, the CDR3 is TGTGCCAGCAGCTTAGCGGTCCTTAGTTCCTACGAGCAGTACTTC. It yields the protein CASSLAVLSSYEQYF.

The rearrangement joins TRBV5-4 to TRBJ2-1, with D perhaps TRBD2 (5 bases). CDR1 SGHNT and CDR2 YYREEE come from the germline V gene (reference sequence). This CDR3 has 14 residues. The V and J ends lost 0 bases and 7 bases respectively, with 11 bases between them. The CDR3 protein is CASSLAGILNEQFF. The CDR3, as DNA: TGTGCCAGCAGCTTGGCCGGGATTCTGAATGAGCAGTTCTTC.

J is TRBJ2-1 and V is TRBV27; 8 bases fit TRBD1. The CDR3 loop spans 13 amino acids. From germline, CDR1 is MNHEY and CDR2 SMNVEV (reference sequence). Trimming took 6 bases from V and 13 from J; bases not matched to a gene: 11. CDR3 DNA: TGTGCCAGCAGGGATCTCGGCAGGGGGCACCAGTTCTTC. Protein: CASRDLGRGHQFF.

This clone showed up just once. The rearrangement uses TRBV5-6 and TRBJ1-1, with TRBD1 matching over 7 bases. The CDR3 has 14 residues. V was clipped by 6 bases and J by 2 bases; unmatched bases: 7. Per germline, CDR1 SGHDT and CDR2 YYEEEE. Here the CDR3 reads CASMTTGINTEAFF. Here the CDR3 DNA reads TGTGCCAGCATGACGACAGGGATCAACACTGAAGCTTTCTTT.

The genes are TRBV6-1 and TRBJ2-2; TRBD2 aligns across 12 bases. The CDR3 extends over 14 amino acids. The germline V gene encodes CDR1 MNHNS and CDR2 SASEGT. V was pared by 7 bases and J by 7 bases, with 4 bases of the junction left unmatched. The DNA for the CDR3 is TGTGCCAGCACCAGACTAGCGGGAGACGGGGAGCTGTTTTTT. Amino acids: CASTRLAGDGELFF.

The chain links TRBV10-1 to TRBJ2-4; 7 bases are a match to TRBD1. CDR3 length equals 16 residues. The germline gives CDR1 WNHNN, CDR2 SYGVQD (reference sequence). V was pared by 2 bases and J by 1 base, with 5 bases of the junction left unmatched. CDR3 sequence reads: CASSEDRAGAKNIQYF. The CDR3 DNA reads as TGCGCCAGCAGTGAGGACAGGGCTGGGGCCAAAAACATTCAGTACTTC.

The chain is built from TRBV5-1 and TRBJ2-2; 11 bases match TRBD2. With 4 bases clipped from V and 6 bases from J, the junction kept 8 bases outside the gene matches. The CDR3 contains 16 residues. Germline CDR1 reads SGHRS; CDR2 reads YFSETQ. The CDR3 loop reads CASSPTSGTGAGELFF. In DNA form, the CDR3 reads TGCGCCAGCAGCCCGACTAGCGGGACGGGGGCCGGGGAGCTGTTTTTT.

CDR3 sequence: CSVEPSRGIAGGYTF. As DNA, the CDR3 is TGCAGCGTTGAACCCTCGAGGGGTATAGCGGGTGGCTACACCTTC. This rearrangement joins TRBV29-1 to TRBJ1-2; TRBD1 is a possible D gene (5 bases). Trimming shortened V by 2 bases and J by 7 bases, and 20 bases separated the two germline ends. CDR1 is SQVTM, CDR2 ANQGSEA, per germline. The length of the CDR3 is 15 residues.

In this sample, this clone turned up a few times. This chain links TRBV28 with TRBJ1-2, with 7 bases that match TRBD1. J was trimmed by 5 bases and V by 2 bases; bases with no gene match: 5. Germline V gene lookup returns CDR1 MDHEN and CDR2 SYDVKM. The length of the CDR3 is 14 residues. The CDR3 protein is CASSLGQAVYGYTF. The CDR3, as DNA: TGTGCCAGCAGTTTAGGACAGGCGGTGTATGGCTACACCTTC.

J is TRBJ2-1 and V is TRBV6-5; possible D gene TRBD1, 5 bases. The CDR3 is 13 amino acids. V lost 7 bases to trimming and J lost 5 bases, with 12 bases between them. The germline V gene has CDR1 MNHEY and CDR2 SVGAGI. CDR3 amino acids: CASISDRDNEQFF. The CDR3 DNA reads TGTGCCAGCATCTCTGACAGAGACAATGAGCAGTTCTTC.

The J gene is TRBJ2-1, the V gene TRBV2; TRBD2 agrees at 10 bases. Unmatched junction bases numbered 3, after V lost 0 bases and J lost 4 bases. The CDR3 has 16 amino acids. Germline-derived CDR1 and CDR2 are SNHLY and FYNNEI. The CDR3 loop reads CASSEAWTSGYNEQFF. CDR3 nucleotide sequence: TGTGCCAGCAGTGAAGCCTGGACTAGCGGATACAATGAGCAGTTCTTC. Full variable domain (missing parts from reference TRBV2 and TRBJ2-1): EPEVTQTPSHQVTQMGQEVILRCVPISNHLYFYWYRQILGQKVEFLVSFYNNEISEKSEIFDDQFSVERPDGSNFTLKIRSTKLEDSAMYFCASSEAWTSGYNEQFFGPGTRLTVL.

This sequence joins TRBV7-2 and TRBJ2-7; 8 bases fit TRBD2. Trimming cost V 5 bases and J 6 bases; bases outside gene matches: 12. CDR1 is SGHTA, CDR2 FQGNSA, per germline. This CDR3 has 15 amino acids. The CDR3 nucleotides are TGTGCCAGCAGCCTAACGAGCGGGAGCTGGTCCGAGCAGTACTTC. This encodes CASSLTSGSWSEQYF.

The V call is TRBV19, the J call TRBJ1-5, with TRBD1 matching 11 bases. This CDR3 contains 16 residues. Trimming cost V 6 bases and J 6 bases; bases outside gene matches: 10. CDR1 is LNHDA, CDR2 SQIVND, per germline (reference sequence). The CDR3 reads CASRDPGQGEGQPQHF. The CDR3 DNA reads as TGTGCCAGTAGAGATCCGGGACAGGGGGAAGGTCAGCCCCAGCATTTT.

The chain employs TRBV7-3 and TRBJ2-5, with 15 nucleotides matching TRBD2. The CDR3 has 16 amino acids. V shed 4 bases, J shed 5 bases, and the junction held 5 bases outside the gene matches. Germline CDR1 and CDR2: SGHTA and FQGTGA. CDR3 nucleotides: TGTGCCAGCAGCTCCGCGGGGACTAGCGGGGGGGAGACCCAGTACTTC. It translates to CASSSAGTSGGETQYF.

The chain uses TRBV29-1 and TRBJ1-2, with D hard to call. From germline, CDR1 is SQVTM and CDR2 ANQGSEA. V lost 4 bases, J lost 7 bases, and 7 bases lay in between. This CDR3 spans 10 amino acids. CDR3 region: CSVVGVGYTF. The CDR3 DNA reads TGCAGCGTTGTCGGGGTTGGCTACACCTTC.

The J gene is TRBJ2-1, the V gene TRBV27; 7 bases are a match to TRBD2. This CDR3 has 15 residues. Looked up from germline, CDR1 is MNHEY and CDR2 is SMNVEV (reference sequence). The V segment lost 4 bases and the J segment 3 bases; nucleotides outside the gene matches: 6. For the CDR3, the DNA is TGTGCCAGCAGTTCGGGGGAGGGCCTCTACAATGAGCAGTTCTTC. It is translated as CASSSGEGLYNEQFF.

This clone has a handful of counts. V and J are TRBV5-1 and TRBJ2-3, with D perhaps TRBD1 (6 bases). The CDR3 consists of 15 residues. V was cut by 1 base and J by 9 bases, with 18 bases left in between. CDR1 and CDR2 from the germline V gene are SGHRS and YFSETQ. The CDR3: CASSLFETGQRTQYF. CDR3 in DNA: TGCGCCAGCAGCTTGTTCGAGACAGGTCAAAGGACGCAGTATTTT. Full variable domain (missing parts from reference TRBV5-1 and TRBJ2-3): KAGVTQTPRYLIKTRGQQVTLSCSPISGHRSVSWYQQTPGQGLQFLFEYFSETQRNKGNFPGRFSGRQFSNSRSEMNVSTLELGDSALYLCASSLFETGQRTQYFGPGTRLTVL.

CDR3: CASSPQALSGNTIYF. CDR3 DNA sequence: TGTGCCAGCTCACCTCAGGCCCTCTCTGGAAACACCATATATTTT. The V call is TRBV18, the J call TRBJ1-3; D is unresolved. Germline loops: CDR1 KGHSH, CDR2 LQKENI. This CDR3 contains 15 residues. V was cut by 3 bases and J by 0 bases, with 9 bases left in between.

This clone was picked up one time. The chain employs TRBV11-3 and TRBJ2-7; a possible D gene is TRBD1 (6 bases). CDR1 and CDR2 from the germline V gene are SGHNT and YENEEA. V lost 4 bases and J lost 6, with 13 bases in between. The CDR3 has 13 residues. CDR3: CASSSQGRGEQYF. CDR3 bases: TGTGCCAGCAGCTCACAAGGCAGGGGCGAGCAGTACTTC.

V and J are TRBV2 and TRBJ2-1; possible D gene TRBD1, 5 bases. Between the trimmed V and J ends, which lost 4 bases and 10 bases, there was a span of 20 bases. The CDR3 is 15 residues long. The germline gives CDR1 SNHLY, CDR2 FYNNEI. The CDR3 region is CASSVANRKTTEQFF. CDR3 DNA sequence: TGTGCCAGCAGTGTCGCGAACAGGAAAACAACCGAGCAGTTCTTC. Full variable domain (remainder filled in from reference TRBV2 and TRBJ2-1): EPEVTQTPSHQVTQMGQEVILRCVPISNHLYFYWYRQILGQKVEFLVSFYNNEISEKSEIFDDQFSVERPDGSNFTLKIRSTKLEDSAMYFCASSVANRKTTEQFFGPGTRLTVL.

This chain uses TRBV2 with TRBJ2-3, with D possibly being TRBD1 (5 bases). Germline loops: CDR1 SNHLY, CDR2 FYNNEI. This CDR3 comprises 15 residues. Trimming took off 7 bases at V and 0 bases at J, with 14 bases between the two ends. Written as DNA, the CDR3 is TGTGCCAGCAAGCTCAGGGTACTCAGCACAGATACGCAGTATTTT. It encodes CASKLRVLSTDTQYF.

In its sample, this clone was seen once. The V call is TRBV2, the J call TRBJ2-7; D unresolved. The germline V gene has CDR1 SNHLY and CDR2 FYNNEI. Trimming stripped 1 base from V and 7 bases from J, with 11 bases between. The CDR3 runs 13 residues. The CDR3 bases are TGTGCCAGCAGTGAAGACCCGACTCGGGAGCAGTACTTC. Residues: CASSEDPTREQYF.

This chain joins TRBV5-4 and TRBJ2-5; TRBD2 might be the D (6 bases). The CDR3 runs to 16 residues. Trimming shortened V by 5 bases and J by 2 bases, and 19 bases separated the two germline ends. The germline gives CDR1 SGHNT, CDR2 YYREEE (reference sequence). CDR3 DNA sequence: TGTGCCAGCAGTCGGATATCGGGACTCACGCAAGAGACCCAGTACTTC. Residues: CASSRISGLTQETQYF.

V usage is TRBV19 and J usage is TRBJ2-1, with 15 bases identical to TRBD2. Germline V lookup: CDR1 LNHDA, CDR2 SQIVND (reference sequence). The V segment lost 0 bases and the J segment 9 bases; nucleotides outside the gene matches: 3. This CDR3 is 16 amino acids long. CDR3 nucleotide sequence: TGTGCCAGTAGTATAGAAGGGACTAGCGGGAGGCTTGAGCAGTTCTTC. The encoded protein is CASSIEGTSGRLEQFF. The full variable domain, rest sourced from reference TRBV19 and TRBJ2-1, is DGGITQSPKYLFRKEGQNVTLSCEQNLNHDAMYWYRQDPGQGLRLIYYSQIVNDFQKGDIAEGYSVSREKKESFPLTVTSAQKNPTAFYLCASSIEGTSGRLEQFFGPGTRLTVL.